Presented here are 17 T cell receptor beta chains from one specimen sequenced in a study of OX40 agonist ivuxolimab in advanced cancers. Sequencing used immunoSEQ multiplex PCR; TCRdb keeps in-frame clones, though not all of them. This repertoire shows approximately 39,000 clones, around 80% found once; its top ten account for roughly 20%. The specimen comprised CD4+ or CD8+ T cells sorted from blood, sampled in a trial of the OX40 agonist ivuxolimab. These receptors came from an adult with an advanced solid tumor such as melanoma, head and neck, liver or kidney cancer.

As DNA, the CDR3 is TGTGCCAGCAGCCCGCGAGGGGATGCCAATCAGCCCCAGCATTTT. Encoded protein: CASSPRGDANQPQHF. This chain joins TRBV7-8 and TRBJ1-5, with a weak D call TRBD1 (5 bases). The CDR3 sequence is 15 residues long. V was shortened by 5 bases and J by 3 bases, with 14 bases between the two germline ends. Germline CDR1 and CDR2: SGHVS and FQNEAQ.

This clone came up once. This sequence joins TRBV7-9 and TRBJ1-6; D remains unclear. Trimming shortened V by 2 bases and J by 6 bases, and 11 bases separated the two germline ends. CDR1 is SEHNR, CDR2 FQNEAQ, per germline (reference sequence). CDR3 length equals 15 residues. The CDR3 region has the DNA TGTGCCAGCAGCTTACGGACCGGCGGTAATTCACCCCTCCACTTT. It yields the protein CASSLRTGGNSPLHF.

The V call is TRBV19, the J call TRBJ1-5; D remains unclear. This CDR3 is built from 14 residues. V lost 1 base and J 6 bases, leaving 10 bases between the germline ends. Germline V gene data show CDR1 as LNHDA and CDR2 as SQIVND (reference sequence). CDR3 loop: CASSIAGGGQPQHF. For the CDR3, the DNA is TGTGCCAGTAGTATAGCGGGAGGAGGTCAGCCCCAGCATTTT.

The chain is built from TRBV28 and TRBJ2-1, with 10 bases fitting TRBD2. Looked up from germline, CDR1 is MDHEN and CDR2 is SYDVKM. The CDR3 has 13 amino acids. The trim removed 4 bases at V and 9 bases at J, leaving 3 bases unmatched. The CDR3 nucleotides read TGTGCCAGCAGTTCTAGCGGGAGATTTGAGCAGTTCTTC. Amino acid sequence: CASSSSGRFEQFF.

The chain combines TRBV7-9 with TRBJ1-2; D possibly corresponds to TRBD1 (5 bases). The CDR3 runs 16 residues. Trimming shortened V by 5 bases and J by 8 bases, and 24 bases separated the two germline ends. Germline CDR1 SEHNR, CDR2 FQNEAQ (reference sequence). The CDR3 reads CASSQGGTHLSRGYTF. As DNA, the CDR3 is TGTGCCAGCAGCCAGGGTGGAACCCACCTATCTCGGGGCTACACCTTC. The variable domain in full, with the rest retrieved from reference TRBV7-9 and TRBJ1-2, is DTGVSQNPRHKITKRGQNVTFRCDPISEHNRLYWYRQTLGQGPEFLTYFQNEAQLEKSRLLSDRFSAERPKGSFSTLEIQRTEQGDSAMYLCASSQGGTHLSRGYTFGSGTRLTVV.

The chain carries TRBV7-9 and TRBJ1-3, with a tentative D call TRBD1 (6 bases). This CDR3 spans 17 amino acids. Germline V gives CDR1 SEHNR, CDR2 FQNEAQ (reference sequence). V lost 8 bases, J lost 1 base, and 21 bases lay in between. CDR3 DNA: TGTGCCAGCGCAGGAAACAGGGCCGGGAAGTCTGGAAACACCATATATTTT. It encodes CASAGNRAGKSGNTIYF.

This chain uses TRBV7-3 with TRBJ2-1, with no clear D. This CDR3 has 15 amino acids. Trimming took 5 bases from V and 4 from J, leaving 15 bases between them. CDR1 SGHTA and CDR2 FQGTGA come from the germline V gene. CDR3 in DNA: TGTGCCAGCAGCCCCCAGAGTAGCCCTTACAATGAGCAGTTCTTC. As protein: CASSPQSSPYNEQFF.

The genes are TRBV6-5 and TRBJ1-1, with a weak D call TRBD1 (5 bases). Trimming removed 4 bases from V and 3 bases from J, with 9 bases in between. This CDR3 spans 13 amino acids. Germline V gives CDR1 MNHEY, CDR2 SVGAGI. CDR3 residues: CASSFGGYTEAFF. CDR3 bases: TGTGCCAGCAGTTTTGGGGGGTACACTGAAGCTTTCTTT.

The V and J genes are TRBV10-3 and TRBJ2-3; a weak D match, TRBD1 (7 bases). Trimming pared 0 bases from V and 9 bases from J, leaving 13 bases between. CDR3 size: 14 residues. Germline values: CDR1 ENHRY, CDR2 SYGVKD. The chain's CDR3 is CAISESAGQTTQYF. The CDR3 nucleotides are TGTGCCATCAGTGAGTCCGCGGGACAGACCACGCAGTATTTT.

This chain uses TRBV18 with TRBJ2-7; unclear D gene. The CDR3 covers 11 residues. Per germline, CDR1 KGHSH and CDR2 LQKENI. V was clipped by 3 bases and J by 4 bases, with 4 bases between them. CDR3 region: CASSPGYEQYF. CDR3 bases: TGTGCCAGCTCACCGGGTTACGAGCAGTACTTC.

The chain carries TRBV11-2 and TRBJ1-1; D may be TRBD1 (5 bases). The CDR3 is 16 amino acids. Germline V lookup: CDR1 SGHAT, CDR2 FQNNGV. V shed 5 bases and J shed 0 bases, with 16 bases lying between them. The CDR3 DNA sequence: TGTGCCAGCAGCCCCCTTCCAGGGAAGATGAACACTGAAGCTTTCTTT. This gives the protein CASSPLPGKMNTEAFF.

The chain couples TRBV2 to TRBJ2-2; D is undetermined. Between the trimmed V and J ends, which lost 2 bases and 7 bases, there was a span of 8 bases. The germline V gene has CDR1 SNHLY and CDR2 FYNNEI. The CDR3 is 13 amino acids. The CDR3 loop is CASSEQGIGELFF. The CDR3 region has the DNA TGTGCCAGCAGTGAACAAGGGATCGGGGAGCTGTTTTTT.

The CDR3 DNA sequence: TGTGCCTGGAGGGGAGGCGGGAGTCTCTACGAGCAGTACTTC. Translated: CAWRGGGSLYEQYF. The chain links TRBV30 to TRBJ2-7; TRBD2 matches 7 bases. Per the germline V gene, CDR1 is GTSNPN and CDR2 is SVGIG (reference sequence). The V and J ends lost 3 bases and 3 bases, in that order; junction bases with no gene match: 8. The CDR3 has 14 residues.

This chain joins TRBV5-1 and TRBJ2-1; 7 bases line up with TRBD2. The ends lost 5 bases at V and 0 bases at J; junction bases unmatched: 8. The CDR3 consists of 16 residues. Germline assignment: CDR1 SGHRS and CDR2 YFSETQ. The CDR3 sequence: CASRSTGGSSYNEQFF. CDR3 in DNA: TGCGCCAGCAGATCGACCGGGGGGAGCTCCTACAATGAGCAGTTCTTC.

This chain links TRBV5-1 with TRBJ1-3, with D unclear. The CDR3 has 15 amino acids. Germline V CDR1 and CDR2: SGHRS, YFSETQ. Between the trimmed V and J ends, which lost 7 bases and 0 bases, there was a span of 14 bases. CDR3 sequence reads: CASGKDGYSGNTIYF. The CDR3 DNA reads TGCGCCAGCGGAAAGGACGGATACTCTGGAAACACCATATATTTT.

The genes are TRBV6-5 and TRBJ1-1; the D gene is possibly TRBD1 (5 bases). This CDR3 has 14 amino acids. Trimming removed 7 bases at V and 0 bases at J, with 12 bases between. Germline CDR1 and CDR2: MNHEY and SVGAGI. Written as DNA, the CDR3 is TGTGCCAGCACCATGGGACGGATGAACACTGAAGCTTTCTTT. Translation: CASTMGRMNTEAFF.

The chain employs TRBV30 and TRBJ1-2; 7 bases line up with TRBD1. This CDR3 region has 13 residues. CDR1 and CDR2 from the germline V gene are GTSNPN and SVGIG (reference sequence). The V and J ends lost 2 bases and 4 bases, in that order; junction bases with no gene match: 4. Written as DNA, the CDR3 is TGTGCCTGGAGTTACAGGGGCCTCTATGGCTACACCTTC. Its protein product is CAWSYRGLYGYTF.